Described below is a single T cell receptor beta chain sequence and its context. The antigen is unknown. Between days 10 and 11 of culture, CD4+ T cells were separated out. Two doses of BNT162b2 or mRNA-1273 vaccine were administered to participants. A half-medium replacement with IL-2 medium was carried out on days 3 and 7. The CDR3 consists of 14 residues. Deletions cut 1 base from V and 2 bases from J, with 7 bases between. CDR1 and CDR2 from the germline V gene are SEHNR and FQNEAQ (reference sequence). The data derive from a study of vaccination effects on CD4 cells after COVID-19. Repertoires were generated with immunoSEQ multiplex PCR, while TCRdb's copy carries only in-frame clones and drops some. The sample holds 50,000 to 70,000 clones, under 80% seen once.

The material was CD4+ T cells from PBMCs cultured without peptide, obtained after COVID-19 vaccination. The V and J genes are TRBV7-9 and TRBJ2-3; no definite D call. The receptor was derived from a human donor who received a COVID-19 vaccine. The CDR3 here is CASSLGALTDTQYF. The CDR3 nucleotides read TGTGCCAGCAGCTTAGGGGCACTCACAGATACGCAGTATTTT.